The 30 T cell receptor beta chains below come from one sample, sequenced in a study of cytomegalovirus exposure and HLA in healthy donors. Sequencing used immunoSEQ multiplex PCR; TCRdb keeps in-frame clones, though not all of them. The sample contains 130,000 to 150,000 clones, approximately 90% of which appear only once. The sample taken for sequencing was PBMCs. These receptor sequences come from a man between 18 and 35 years old in good health and CMV-seropositive.

The gene calls are TRBV30 and TRBJ2-7; possible D gene TRBD2, 6 bases. The germline V and J ends were trimmed by 4 bases and 6 bases, with 16 bases remaining between them. The CDR3 consists of 13 residues. Germline-derived CDR1 and CDR2 are GTSNPN and SVGIG (reference sequence). DNA for the CDR3: TGTGCCTGGACCCGGGACTTGCCGCTCGAGCAGTACTTC. Protein sequence: CAWTRDLPLEQYF.

The chain links TRBV5-1 to TRBJ2-1, with 7 bases matching TRBD2. The ends lost 0 bases at V and 9 bases at J; junction bases unmatched: 3. This CDR3 is 13 amino acids long. The germline CDR1 and CDR2 sequences are SGHRS and YFSETQ. Here the CDR3 reads CASSLETSTEQFF. For the CDR3, the DNA is TGCGCCAGCAGCTTGGAGACTAGCACTGAGCAGTTCTTC.

The genes are TRBV20-1 and TRBJ2-7; TRBD1 is a possible D gene (6 bases). V was cut by 8 bases and J by 2 bases, with 10 bases left in between. This CDR3 is built from 11 residues. The germline CDR1 and CDR2 sequences are DFQATT and SNEGSKA (reference sequence). CDR3 sequence (DNA): TGCAGTACAGGGACCGCCTACGAGCAGTACTTC. This sequence encodes CSTGTAYEQYF.

The chain links TRBV5-5 to TRBJ2-2; D call uncertain. With 5 bases removed from V and 2 bases from J, the gap between germline ends came to 10 bases. The CDR3 length is 14 residues. CDR1 is SGHKS, CDR2 YYEKEE, per germline (reference sequence). The CDR3 DNA is TGTGCCAGCAGGTTTGAGGCTAACACCGGGGAGCTGTTTTTT. Amino acids: CASRFEANTGELFF.

As regards this clone: This CDR3 is also generated by other DNA sequences in the sample. CDR3 bases: TGCGCCAGCAGCCCCGGACAGGGAGGGAACACTGAAGCTTTCTTT. This gives the protein CASSPGQGGNTEAFF. The chain uses TRBV4-1 and TRBJ1-1, with 8 nucleotides matching TRBD1. The CDR3 covers 15 residues. Trimming cost V 4 bases and J 1 base; bases outside gene matches: 5. From germline, CDR1 is MGHRA and CDR2 YSYEKL.

This clone was observed once. The CDR3 region is CASSAAGFYEQYF. The CDR3 DNA follows: TGTGCCAGCAGCGCCGCGGGATTCTACGAGCAGTACTTC. The V and J genes are TRBV5-6 and TRBJ2-7; a possible D gene is TRBD2 (6 bases). The germline V and J ends were trimmed by 4 bases and 3 bases, with 11 bases remaining between them. CDR3 length equals 13 residues. Germline values: CDR1 SGHDT, CDR2 YYEEEE.

The rearrangement uses TRBV2 and TRBJ2-7, with 9 bases aligning to TRBD1. V lost 4 bases, J lost 1 base, and 5 bases stayed unmatched. CDR3 length equals 15 residues. The germline V gene has CDR1 SNHLY and CDR2 FYNNEI. CDR3 nucleotide sequence: TGTGCCAGCAGTGTGAGGGACAGGGAGTCCTACGAGCAGTACTTC. This encodes CASSVRDRESYEQYF.

The chain carries TRBV9 and TRBJ2-7; 10 bases are a match to TRBD1. Germline V gives CDR1 SGDLS, CDR2 YYNGEE. V shed 1 base and J 7 bases; nucleotides not matched to a gene: 8. CDR3 size: 15 residues. The CDR3 loop is CASSVMEWTGGEQYF. CDR3 bases: TGTGCCAGCAGCGTAATGGAGTGGACAGGGGGTGAGCAGTACTTC.

This chain connects TRBV11-2 to TRBJ1-3; unclear D gene. The CDR3 contains 13 residues. Germline CDR1 SGHAT, CDR2 FQNNGV. Trimming removed 1 base at V and 8 bases at J, with 9 bases between. The CDR3 nucleotides read TGTGCCAGCAGCTTAGCCCAGGCAGACACCATATATTTT. This gives the protein CASSLAQADTIYF.

This chain uses TRBV6-5 with TRBJ1-5; TRBD1 matches at 7 bases. Looked up from germline, CDR1 is MNHEY and CDR2 is SVGAGI. Unmatched junction bases numbered 8, after V lost 5 bases and J lost 7 bases. The CDR3 covers 14 residues. The CDR3 DNA follows: TGTGCCAGCAGTCAAGGGGGCGAATGGCAGCCCCAGCATTTT. Translated: CASSQGGEWQPQHF.

V usage is TRBV11-2 and J usage is TRBJ1-3; 7 bases agree with TRBD1. Germline V CDR1 and CDR2: SGHAT, FQNNGV. The trim removed 4 bases at V and 2 bases at J, leaving 5 bases unmatched. This CDR3 has 15 residues. The chain's CDR3 is CASSSITGAGNTIYF. The CDR3 DNA sequence: TGTGCCAGCAGCTCCATTACAGGGGCTGGAAACACCATATATTTT. The entire variable domain, with the rest obtained from reference TRBV11-2 and TRBJ1-3, is as follows: EAGVAQSPRYKIIEKRQSVAFWCNPISGHATLYWYQQILGQGPKLLIQFQNNGVVDDSQLPKDRFSAERLKGVDSTLKIQPAKLEDSAVYLCASSSITGAGNTIYFGEGSWLTVV.

The rearrangement joins TRBV4-1 to TRBJ1-1; D might be TRBD1 (6 bases). This CDR3 spans 13 amino acids. Germline CDR1 reads MGHRA; CDR2 reads YSYEKL. With 0 bases removed from V and 7 bases from J, the gap between germline ends came to 9 bases. The CDR3 sequence is CASSQDQGFEAFF. The CDR3 DNA reads as TGCGCCAGCAGCCAAGATCAGGGGTTTGAAGCTTTCTTT.

The rearrangement joins TRBV19 to TRBJ2-5; 7 nucleotides match TRBD1. CDR1 is LNHDA, CDR2 SQIVND, per germline (reference sequence). CDR3 size: 14 residues. The V and J ends lost 5 bases and 3 bases, in that order; junction bases with no gene match: 6. The CDR3 protein is CASSDGQAKETQYF. The DNA for the CDR3 is TGTGCCAGTAGTGATGGACAGGCCAAAGAGACCCAGTACTTC. The whole variable domain, filled in from reference TRBV19 and TRBJ2-5, reads DGGITQSPKYLFRKEGQNVTLSCEQNLNHDAMYWYRQDPGQGLRLIYYSQIVNDFQKGDIAEGYSVSREKKESFPLTVTSAQKNPTAFYLCASSDGQAKETQYFGPGTRLLVL.

The chain combines TRBV30 with TRBJ2-4; 8 positions agree with TRBD1. Germline-derived CDR1 and CDR2 are GTSNPN and SVGIG (reference sequence). V trimming: 2 bases; J trimming: 2 bases; junction bases outside the gene matches: 11. This CDR3 contains 17 residues. The CDR3 spells CAWSSGGGRGPKNIQYF. CDR3 DNA sequence: TGTGCCTGGAGTTCCGGTGGGGGCAGGGGGCCCAAAAACATTCAGTACTTC. Variable domain in full (rest from reference TRBV30 and TRBJ2-4): SQTIHQWPATLVQPVGSPLSLECTVEGTSNPNLYWYRQAAGRGLQLLFYSVGIGQISSEVPQNLSASRPQDRQFILSSKKLLLSDSGFYLCAWSSGGGRGPKNIQYFGAGTRLSVL.

This chain's CDR3 is CASSYSEGGNTEAFF. CDR3 nucleotide sequence: TGTGCCAGCAGTTACTCGGAAGGGGGGAACACTGAAGCTTTCTTT. The rearrangement joins TRBV6-5 to TRBJ1-1; tentatively, D is TRBD1 (6 bases). The CDR3 extends over 15 amino acids. V was pared by 0 bases and J by 1 base, with 9 bases between. In germline, CDR1 is MNHEY, CDR2 SVGAGI.

CDR3: CASSGQGLPEAFF. The DNA of the CDR3 is TGCGCCAGCAGCGGACAGGGGCTCCCTGAAGCTTTCTTT. V usage is TRBV5-1 and J usage is TRBJ1-1; TRBD1 matches 9 bases. This CDR3 is 13 amino acids long. V shed 4 bases, J shed 6 bases, and the junction held 4 bases outside the gene matches. Germline CDR1 and CDR2: SGHRS and YFSETQ. Filled out from reference TRBV5-1 and TRBJ1-1, the complete variable domain reads KAGVTQTPRYLIKTRGQQVTLSCSPISGHRSVSWYQQTPGQGLQFLFEYFSETQRNKGNFPGRFSGRQFSNSRSEMNVSTLELGDSALYLCASSGQGLPEAFFGQGTRLTVV.

The chain links TRBV13 to TRBJ2-7; 10 bases fit TRBD2. The ends lost 6 bases at V and 7 bases at J; junction bases unmatched: 9. Germline values: CDR1 PRHDT, CDR2 FYEKMQ (reference sequence). This CDR3 is 14 amino acids long. The DNA of the CDR3 is TGTGCCAGCAGTTCTGGGACTAGCGCGGGAGAGCAGTACTTC. Its protein product is CASSSGTSAGEQYF.

The chain combines TRBV5-6 with TRBJ2-7; tentative D call: TRBD2 (6 bases). This CDR3 has 17 amino acids. The ends were cut back, 0 bases at V and 2 bases at J, with 18 bases in the middle. Germline V gene lookup returns CDR1 SGHDT and CDR2 YYEEEE. CDR3 region: CASSLETGGAGAYEQYF. For the CDR3, the DNA is TGTGCCAGCAGCTTGGAAACCGGGGGAGCGGGTGCCTACGAGCAGTACTTC.

The chain is built from TRBV29-1 and TRBJ1-2; 8 positions match TRBD1. Trimming removed 0 bases from V and 2 bases from J; junction bases left unmatched: 14. Germline loops: CDR1 SQVTM, CDR2 ANQGSEA. CDR3 length equals 18 residues. CDR3 amino acids: CSVEDTRQGASGNYGYTF. DNA of the CDR3: TGCAGCGTTGAAGATACAAGGCAGGGGGCCTCCGGGAACTATGGCTACACCTTC.

This clone was recorded once. The chain recombines TRBV19 with TRBJ1-1, with no clear D. CDR3 length: 15 amino acids. With 5 bases removed from V and 4 bases from J, the gap between germline ends came to 17 bases. Germline V gives CDR1 LNHDA, CDR2 SQIVND (reference sequence). CDR3 sequence: CASSEVRELVTEAFF. CDR3 sequence (DNA): TGTGCCAGTAGTGAAGTCCGGGAGCTGGTCACTGAAGCTTTCTTT.

This chain uses TRBV6-1 with TRBJ2-1; D not resolved. The germline V and J ends were trimmed by 1 base and 8 bases, with 12 bases remaining between them. The CDR3 length is 14 residues. Germline loops: CDR1 MNHNS, CDR2 SASEGT. The CDR3 loop is CASSEGTLGDEQFF. CDR3 DNA: TGTGCCAGCAGTGAAGGTACGCTGGGCGATGAGCAGTTCTTC.

The genes are TRBV5-4 and TRBJ1-1; D may be TRBD1 (5 bases). Germline V gene lookup returns CDR1 SGHNT and CDR2 YYREEE (reference sequence). V was clipped by 2 bases and J by 2 bases, with 13 bases between them. The CDR3 runs to 15 residues. In DNA form, the CDR3 reads TGTGCCAGCAGCTTCAGTAGGGGACTCAACACTGAAGCTTTCTTT. Translated, it gives CASSFSRGLNTEAFF.

The rearrangement uses TRBV27 and TRBJ2-7; 11 bases are shared with TRBD1. The V segment lost 4 bases and the J segment 3 bases; nucleotides outside the gene matches: 14. CDR3 length: 18 residues. The germline V gene has CDR1 MNHEY and CDR2 SMNVEV (reference sequence). CDR3 loop: CASSSDPFRDRGVYEQYF. For the CDR3, the DNA is TGTGCCAGCAGTTCCGACCCCTTCCGGGACAGGGGGGTCTACGAGCAGTACTTC.

This clone was seen once. This chain joins TRBV6-5 and TRBJ1-2, with D tentatively TRBD1 (6 bases). V lost 5 bases to trimming and J lost 3 bases, with 10 bases between them. Germline-derived CDR1 and CDR2 are MNHEY and SVGAGI. This CDR3 is 13 amino acids long. The CDR3 spells CASSLNRDYGYTF. DNA for the CDR3: TGTGCCAGCAGTCTTAACAGGGACTATGGCTACACCTTC.

This clone was recorded a few times. V is TRBV5-1 and J is TRBJ2-7, with 9 bases fitting TRBD2. The CDR3 has 15 residues. CDR1 is SGHRS and CDR2 is YFSETQ in the germline V gene. The trim removed 4 bases at V and 3 bases at J, leaving 8 bases unmatched. The CDR3 nucleotides read TGCGCCAGCAGCACGACTAGCGGAACTTACTACGAGCAGTACTTC. This sequence encodes CASSTTSGTYYEQYF.

V gene TRBV5-1 combines with J gene TRBJ2-1; possible D gene TRBD2, 5 bases. Germline loops: CDR1 SGHRS, CDR2 YFSETQ. Trimming took off 7 bases at V and 0 bases at J, with 17 bases between the two ends. The CDR3 contains 16 residues. The CDR3 reads CASVWGAADSYNEQFF. The CDR3 bases are TGCGCCAGCGTGTGGGGAGCGGCAGACTCCTACAATGAGCAGTTCTTC.

The CDR3 nucleotides read TGCAGCGTGGGGACAGGGGTTGGTCAGCCCCAGCATTTT. It codes for CSVGTGVGQPQHF. The chain is built from TRBV29-1 and TRBJ1-5; 10 bases are a match to TRBD1. The V and J ends lost 6 bases and 6 bases, in that order; junction bases with no gene match: 5. The CDR3 extends over 13 amino acids. Germline-derived CDR1 and CDR2 are SQVTM and ANQGSEA.

This sequence joins TRBV7-9 and TRBJ2-1; 12 nucleotides align to TRBD2. Trimming at V came to 5 bases and at J to 3 bases, leaving 5 bases not matched to a gene. The CDR3 length is 16 residues. CDR1 is SEHNR, CDR2 FQNEAQ, per germline (reference sequence). CDR3 residues: CASSPWTSGDYNEQFF. The CDR3 nucleotides are TGTGCCAGCAGCCCCTGGACTAGCGGGGACTACAATGAGCAGTTCTTC.

The genes are TRBV4-1 and TRBJ1-5; a weak D match, TRBD1 (6 bases). Trimming removed 1 base at V and 7 bases at J, with 14 bases between. CDR1 and CDR2 from the germline V gene are MGHRA and YSYEKL. The CDR3 consists of 15 residues. CDR3 in DNA: TGCGCCAGCAGCCAAGGTGTGGGGGCAAGGCAGCCCCAGCATTTT. Translation: CASSQGVGARQPQHF.

This chain uses TRBV6-1 with TRBJ2-5; TRBD2 is a possible D gene (6 bases). The ends were cut back, 5 bases at V and 5 bases at J, with 12 bases in the middle. The germline V gene has CDR1 MNHNS and CDR2 SASEGT. This CDR3 comprises 13 residues. Written as DNA, the CDR3 is TGTGCCAGCAGTCTAGGGGAGGTGGAGACCCAGTACTTC. Translating it yields CASSLGEVETQYF.